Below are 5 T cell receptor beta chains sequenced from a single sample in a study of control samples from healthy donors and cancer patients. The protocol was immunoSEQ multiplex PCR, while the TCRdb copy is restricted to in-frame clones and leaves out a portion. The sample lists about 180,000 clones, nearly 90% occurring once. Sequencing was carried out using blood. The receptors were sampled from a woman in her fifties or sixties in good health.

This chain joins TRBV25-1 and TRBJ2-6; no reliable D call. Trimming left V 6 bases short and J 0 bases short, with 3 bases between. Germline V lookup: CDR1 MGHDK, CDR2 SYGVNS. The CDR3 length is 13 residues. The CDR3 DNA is TGTGCCAGCAGCCTCTCTGGGGCCAACGTCCTGACTTTC. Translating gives CASSLSGANVLTF.

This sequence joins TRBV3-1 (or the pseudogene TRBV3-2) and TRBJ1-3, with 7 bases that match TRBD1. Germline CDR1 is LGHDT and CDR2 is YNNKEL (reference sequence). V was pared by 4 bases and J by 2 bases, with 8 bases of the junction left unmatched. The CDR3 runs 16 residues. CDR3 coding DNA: TGTGCCAGCAGCCCCTTTACAGGGGATCCTGGAAACACCATATATTTT. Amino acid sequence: CASSPFTGDPGNTIYF.

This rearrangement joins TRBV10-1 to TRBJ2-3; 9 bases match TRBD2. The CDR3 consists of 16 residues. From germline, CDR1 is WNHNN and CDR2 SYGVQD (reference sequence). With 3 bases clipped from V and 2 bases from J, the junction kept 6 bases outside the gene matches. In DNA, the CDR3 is TGCGCCAGCAGTGACGTAAGCGGGGGGCCCACAGATACGCAGTATTTT. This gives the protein CASSDVSGGPTDTQYF.

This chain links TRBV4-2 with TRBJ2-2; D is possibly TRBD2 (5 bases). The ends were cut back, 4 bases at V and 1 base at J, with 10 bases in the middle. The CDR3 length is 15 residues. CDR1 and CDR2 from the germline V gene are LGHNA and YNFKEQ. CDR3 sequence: CASSRVRGNTGELFF. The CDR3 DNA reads TGTGCCAGCAGCCGGGTTCGGGGGAACACCGGGGAGCTGTTTTTT.

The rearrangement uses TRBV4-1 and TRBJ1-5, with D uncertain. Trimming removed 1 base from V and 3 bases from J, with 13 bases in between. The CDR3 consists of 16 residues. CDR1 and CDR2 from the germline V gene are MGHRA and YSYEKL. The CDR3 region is CASSQVSGGSNQPQHF. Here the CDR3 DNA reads TGCGCCAGCAGCCAAGTGTCGGGAGGGTCCAATCAGCCCCAGCATTTT.